This TCR beta chain stems from a study of OX40 agonist ivuxolimab in advanced cancers. The study in broad terms: The costimulatory receptor OX40 (CD134) was targeted by ivuxolimab, a fully human IgG2 agonistic monoclonal antibody. Prior anti-PD-1, anti-PD-L1 or anti-CTLA-4 therapy was permitted, and approximately 40% of dose-escalation patients had received checkpoint inhibitors. The paper describes the monotherapy dose-escalation part (N ≈ 49 patients) of the phase I trial of ivuxolimab. Of the 52 patients in dose escalation, approximately 20 had hepatocellular carcinoma, some 15 had melanoma, 9 had renal cell carcinoma and 9 had head and neck cancer. The dose-escalation cohort was around 83% male with a mean age of 60 years, ranging from roughly 20 to 80. Intravenous ivuxolimab was administered to patients every 2 weeks at six dose levels: 0.01, 0.1, 0.3, 1.5, 3 and 10 mg/kg. Partial responses were achieved by three dose-escalation patients, of whom one had hepatocellular carcinoma and two had cutaneous melanoma. The point of sequencing TCRbeta in the periphery was to test whether ivuxolimab changed TCR sequence diversity and drove clonal T-cell expansion. What the research found in general, with its limitations: After ivuxolimab, expanded clones were on average more numerous among CD8+ T cells than among CD4+ T cells. In the 0.1-3.0 mg/kg groups, partial responders were among the patients with the lowest normalized peripheral clonal expansion, particularly in CD8+ T cells. At doses from 0.1 to 3.0 mg/kg, clonal expansion was seen in both CD4+ and CD8+ blood T cells between baseline and week 6. Low levels of normalized T-cell clonal expansion were also shown by some nonresponding patients. The antigen specificity of the clonally expanded peripheral T cells was not determined.

The germline V gene sets CDR1 to MGHDK and CDR2 to SYGVNS. From its cysteine to its phenylalanine, the CDR3 spans 12 amino acids. Only CDR3 DNA is held: 36 bases, read in frame from base 1. V drops 6 bases and J drops 6 bases, leaving 12 bases in between. Patients with autoimmune disease history or receiving systemic immunosuppression were excluded from the trial. In every dose cohort, peripheral blood was drawn for TCR sequencing at baseline, cycle 4 day 1, and cycle 7 day 1. The samples were drawn from a first-in-human, open-label, multicenter phase I dose-escalation trial of ivuxolimab. The trial enrolled adults with locally advanced or metastatic head and neck squamous cell, hepatocellular, melanoma or renal cell carcinoma. Before TCR sequencing, CD4+ T cells and CD8+ T cells were sorted from peripheral blood as separate populations. Genomic DNA was extracted from sorted cells for sequencing of the TCRbeta CDR3 region. TCRbeta CDR3 regions were sequenced using the immunoSEQ Assay. Here the immuneACCESS table is served through TCRdb, limited to in-frame sequences with V and J called. Missing clones are a known gap in these copies; in checked studies unresolved V genes cover under half, and the rest lacks a known reason. The sample table lists 60,000 to 100,000 clones, roughly 84% of them with a count of one. Roughly 0.22% of the sample rests with the top ten.

In regard to this clone: Its antigen is currently not known. No much larger clone exists at a distance of one base, and base qualities are not known.

This sequence was found in an adult with an advanced solid tumor such as melanoma, head and neck, liver or kidney cancer. The rearrangement joined TRBV25-1 to TRBJ2-7; the D gene is tentatively TRBD1 or TRBD2, each matching 6 bases. The material was CD4+ or CD8+ T cells sorted from blood, obtained in a trial of the OX40 agonist ivuxolimab. The base sequence is TGTGCCAGCAGCGAGGAGGGGGTCGAGCAGTACTTC. This encodes CASSEEGVEQYF.